These 32 T cell receptor beta chains share one sample of origin, sequenced in a study of blood T cell repertoires in COVID-19. Sequencing used immunoSEQ multiplex PCR; TCRdb keeps in-frame clones, though not all of them. This table holds about 410,000 clones, more than 80% found once. Specimen: peripheral blood. The receptors were gathered from a woman aged 25 to 39 with active or convalescent COVID-19.

The rearrangement uses TRBV18 and TRBJ1-4, with D possibly being TRBD1 (6 bases). This CDR3 region has 18 residues. CDR1 and CDR2 (germline): KGHSH, LQKENI. V lost 3 bases and J lost 3, with 20 bases in between. The CDR3 DNA sequence: TGTGCCAGCTCACCCCGACAGACAGGTGCCCCAGCTAATGAAAAACTGTTTTTT. Encoded protein: CASSPRQTGAPANEKLFF.

This chain connects TRBV5-4 to TRBJ1-2; perhaps TRBD1 as D (6 bases). Germline assignment: CDR1 SGHNT and CDR2 YYREEE (reference sequence). The CDR3 length is 16 residues. The V gene lost 4 bases and the J gene lost 3 bases, with 19 bases spanning the gap. The CDR3 DNA is TGTGCCAGCAGCGCCCGACAGGACCCACTGGACTATGGCTACACCTTC. It codes for CASSARQDPLDYGYTF.

This chain joins TRBV27 and TRBJ2-1, with D perhaps matching TRBD1 (6 bases). The V end lost 5 bases, the J end lost 6 bases, and 8 bases lay between the germline ends. The CDR3 length is 12 residues. Germline V CDR1 and CDR2: MNHEY, SMNVEV (reference sequence). The CDR3 is CASSPQGNEQFF. The CDR3 DNA sequence: TGTGCCAGCAGTCCACAGGGCAATGAGCAGTTCTTC.

The V and J genes are TRBV2 and TRBJ1-4, with 9 bases aligning to TRBD1. CDR3 length: 15 residues. Trimming removed 3 bases from V and 4 bases from J; junction bases left unmatched: 3. Per germline, CDR1 SNHLY and CDR2 FYNNEI. CDR3 sequence (DNA): TGTGCCAGCAGTGATGGGGACAGGGATAATGAAAAACTGTTTTTT. Amino acid sequence: CASSDGDRDNEKLFF.

The chain links TRBV14 to TRBJ1-2; 9 bases match TRBD1. CDR3 length: 13 residues. V trimming: 4 bases; J trimming: 8 bases; junction bases outside the gene matches: 5. CDR1 and CDR2 from the germline V gene are SGHDN and FVKESK. CDR3 sequence: CASSPGQGWGYTF. The CDR3 nucleotides read TGTGCCAGCAGCCCGGGACAGGGATGGGGCTACACCTTC.

This clone occurred a few times. The genes are TRBV5-1 and TRBJ1-2; a weak D match, TRBD1 (6 bases). Germline values: CDR1 SGHRS, CDR2 YFSETQ. Trimming took off 2 bases at V and 6 bases at J, with 11 bases between the two ends. This CDR3 contains 13 residues. The CDR3 DNA follows: TGCGCCAGCAGCTTACAGGGAACGGATGGCTACACCTTC. Amino acids: CASSLQGTDGYTF.

This rearrangement joins TRBV4-2 to TRBJ2-3; tentative D call: TRBD2 (6 bases). V lost 0 bases, J lost 0 bases, and 13 bases lay in between. Germline V gene lookup returns CDR1 LGHNA and CDR2 YNFKEQ. The CDR3 length is 17 residues. The CDR3 DNA is TGTGCCAGCAGCCAAGATCCGGCGGGATCAAGCACAGATACGCAGTATTTT. Protein sequence: CASSQDPAGSSTDTQYF.

The chain couples TRBV9 to TRBJ1-4; TRBD1 aligns across 8 bases. V shed 0 bases and J 6 bases; nucleotides not matched to a gene: 4. The CDR3 runs to 15 residues. Germline CDR1 is SGDLS and CDR2 is YYNGEE. The CDR3 DNA reads as TGTGCCAGCAGCGTAGACAGGGGGGCAGATGAAAAACTGTTTTTT. The encoded protein is CASSVDRGADEKLFF.

CDR3 in amino acids: CASSLVPGGGERTDTQYF. The CDR3 DNA sequence: TGTGCCAGCAGCTTAGTCCCTGGTGGAGGAGAGAGAACAGATACGCAGTATTTT. The chain couples TRBV7-6 to TRBJ2-3; maybe TRBD2 (5 bases). Germline V lookup: CDR1 SGHVS, CDR2 FNYEAQ. CDR3 length equals 18 residues. V shed 1 base and J shed 3 bases, with 20 bases lying between them.

The chain carries TRBV5-5 and TRBJ2-3, with 14 nucleotides matching TRBD2. Per germline, CDR1 SGHKS and CDR2 YYEKEE (reference sequence). The CDR3 runs 17 residues. Trimming cost V 2 bases and J 2 bases; bases outside gene matches: 4. The CDR3 loop is CASSFWGLAGDTDTQYF. CDR3 nucleotides: TGTGCCAGCAGCTTTTGGGGACTAGCGGGAGACACAGATACGCAGTATTTT.

The V gene is TRBV11-2, the J gene TRBJ1-4; D gene unclear. Trimming pared 5 bases from V and 0 bases from J, leaving 4 bases between. This CDR3 region has 13 residues. Per germline, CDR1 SGHAT and CDR2 FQNNGV. The CDR3 reads CASSPSTNEKLFF. As DNA, the CDR3 is TGTGCCAGCAGCCCATCAACTAATGAAAAACTGTTTTTT.

The rearrangement uses TRBV11-2 and TRBJ2-7; TRBD2 matches 11 bases. This CDR3 region has 18 residues. V gave up 0 bases and J gave up 0 bases; unmatched junction bases: 7. The V gene's germline CDR1 is SGHAT and CDR2 FQNNGV. This chain's CDR3 is CASSLELAGVWGSYEQYF. The DNA of the CDR3 is TGTGCCAGCAGCTTAGAACTAGCGGGAGTATGGGGCTCCTACGAGCAGTACTTC.

The rearrangement uses TRBV30 and TRBJ2-7, with 10 bases identical to TRBD1. This CDR3 is built from 14 residues. V lost 4 bases and J lost 3; bases outside the gene matches: 6. Germline CDR1 GTSNPN, CDR2 SVGIG (reference sequence). CDR3 bases: TGTGCCTGGAACCGACAGGGGGCCCTCTACGAGCAGTACTTC. Its protein is CAWNRQGALYEQYF. Looking up the rest from reference TRBV30 and TRBJ2-7 gives the full variable domain: SQTIHQWPATLVQPVGSPLSLECTVEGTSNPNLYWYRQAAGRGLQLLFYSVGIGQISSEVPQNLSASRPQDRQFILSSKKLLLSDSGFYLCAWNRQGALYEQYFGPGTRLTVT.

This sequence joins TRBV5-1 and TRBJ2-6; no firm D call. The germline gives CDR1 SGHRS, CDR2 YFSETQ. Between the trimmed V and J ends, which lost 0 bases and 3 bases, there was a span of 7 bases. The CDR3 sequence is 15 residues long. The CDR3 DNA sequence: TGCGCCAGCAGCTTGGACGGTAATGGGGCCAACGTCCTGACTTTC. This encodes CASSLDGNGANVLTF.

The rearrangement links TRBV7-2 to TRBJ2-7; 8 bases fit TRBD1. Germline-derived CDR1 and CDR2 are SGHTA and FQGNSA. Unmatched junction bases numbered 11, after V lost 1 base and J lost 6 bases. The CDR3 length is 16 residues. CDR3 amino acids: CASSLGPKGQGPEQYF. CDR3 bases: TGTGCCAGCAGCTTAGGTCCAAAAGGACAGGGACCCGAGCAGTACTTC.

V and J are TRBV6-5 and TRBJ1-6, with 8 bases identical to TRBD1. The J segment lost 8 bases and the V segment lost 6 bases, leaving 6 bases of the junction unmatched. The CDR3 is 14 amino acids. Germline CDR1 reads MNHEY; CDR2 reads SVGAGI. Here the CDR3 reads CASRTTGAYSPLHF. The CDR3 DNA reads as TGTGCCAGCAGAACGACAGGGGCTTATTCACCCCTCCACTTT.

The chain joins TRBV5-1 to TRBJ2-7, with 9 bases fitting TRBD2. The J segment lost 4 bases and the V segment lost 2 bases, leaving 7 bases of the junction unmatched. The germline V gene encodes CDR1 SGHRS and CDR2 YFSETQ. This CDR3 is built from 15 residues. The CDR3 nucleotides read TGCGCCAGCAGCTTAGGTAGCGGGAGTGTGTACGAGCAGTACTTC. It is translated as CASSLGSGSVYEQYF.

This rearrangement joins TRBV7-2 to TRBJ2-2; D might be TRBD1 (5 bases). V was clipped by 5 bases and J by 5 bases, with 12 bases between them. The CDR3 runs 14 residues. CDR1 and CDR2 from the germline V gene are SGHTA and FQGNSA. CDR3 DNA sequence: TGTGCCAGCAGCCCCACGGCAGGGACCGGGGAGCTGTTTTTT. It codes for CASSPTAGTGELFF.

This chain joins TRBV2 and TRBJ2-7, with a possible D match to TRBD2 (6 bases). The V end lost 6 bases, the J end lost 3 bases, and 15 bases lay between the germline ends. CDR1 SNHLY and CDR2 FYNNEI come from the germline V gene. The CDR3 is 14 residues long. The CDR3: CASRAGTHDYEQYF. The CDR3 coding sequence is TGTGCCAGCAGGGCCGGGACTCACGACTACGAGCAGTACTTC.

The chain uses TRBV4-2 and TRBJ1-6, with a tentative D call TRBD1 (5 bases). Germline CDR1 LGHNA, CDR2 YNFKEQ. Trimming took 0 bases from V and 3 from J, leaving 6 bases between them. The CDR3 totals 15 residues. The CDR3 here is CASSQDGHYNSPLHF. The CDR3 DNA is TGTGCCAGCAGCCAAGATGGACACTATAATTCACCCCTCCACTTT.

This clone was counted between two and nine times. This chain links TRBV6-5 with TRBJ1-4; 9 positions agree with TRBD1. Germline lookup yields CDR1 MNHEY and CDR2 SVGAGI. This CDR3 comprises 14 residues. Germline trimming cut 6 bases from V and 10 bases from J; bases unmatched to any gene: 9. The CDR3 sequence: CASSPGTGIGKLFF. The DNA for the CDR3 is TGTGCCAGCAGCCCCGGGACAGGGATCGGAAAACTGTTTTTT.

The sample holds a few counts of this clone. V and J are TRBV5-6 and TRBJ1-2; TRBD1 agrees at 9 bases. CDR3 length: 17 amino acids. CDR1 and CDR2 (germline): SGHDT, YYEEEE. Trimming cost V 6 bases and J 4 bases; bases outside gene matches: 16. The CDR3 DNA follows: TGTGCCAGCACCCCATATCCGGGACAGGGTTTTAGCTATGGCTACACCTTC. Its translation: CASTPYPGQGFSYGYTF. Based on the CDR3 plus reference TRBV5-6 and TRBJ1-2, the full variable domain is DAGVTQSPTHLIKTRGQQVTLRCSPKSGHDTVSWYQQALGQGPQFIFQYYEEEERQRGNFPDRFSGHQFPNYSSELNVNALLLGDSALYLCASTPYPGQGFSYGYTFGSGTRLTVV.

Concerning this clone: This specimen includes other DNA sequences encoding the same CDR3. This chain links TRBV5-1 with TRBJ2-7; D unclear. Trimming stripped 1 base from V and 2 bases from J, with 7 bases between. Germline V gene sequence: CDR1 SGHRS, CDR2 YFSETQ. This CDR3 is 13 amino acids long. The CDR3 region is CASSLSGPYEQYF. The CDR3, as DNA: TGCGCCAGCAGCTTGTCTGGCCCCTACGAGCAGTACTTC.

The chain uses TRBV18 and TRBJ1-1; 8 bases map to TRBD1. Germline V lookup: CDR1 KGHSH, CDR2 LQKENI. This CDR3 region has 12 residues. J lost 10 bases, V lost 6 bases, and 7 bases had no gene match. The CDR3 nucleotides read TGTGCCAGCTCGCCCGGGACAGGAAGAGCTTTCTTT. Amino acid sequence: CASSPGTGRAFF.

This chain joins TRBV6-5 and TRBJ1-1; tentatively, D is TRBD1 (5 bases). The V gene's germline CDR1 is MNHEY and CDR2 SVGAGI. V lost 4 bases to trimming and J lost 2 bases, with 11 bases between them. CDR3 length: 14 residues. For the CDR3, the DNA is TGTGCCAGCAGTTCCGACAGAGTAAACACTGAAGCTTTCTTT. Translation: CASSSDRVNTEAFF.

The V call is TRBV19, the J call TRBJ1-1; 7 nucleotides match TRBD1. CDR1 is LNHDA and CDR2 is SQIVND in the germline V gene (reference sequence). The CDR3 runs to 13 residues. V lost 5 bases, J lost 10 bases, and 10 bases stayed unmatched. Here the CDR3 DNA reads TGTGCCAGTAGTCTTTCAGGGGGGATTGGAGCTTTCTTT. This sequence encodes CASSLSGGIGAFF.

The table lists this clone with a count of one. This chain connects TRBV2 to TRBJ1-3; D gene uncertain. V was trimmed by 7 bases and J by 0 bases, leaving 13 bases between them. The germline gives CDR1 SNHLY, CDR2 FYNNEI. CDR3 size: 15 residues. The CDR3 region is CASTETTSSGNTIYF. CDR3 nucleotide sequence: TGTGCCAGCACCGAGACCACTAGCTCTGGAAACACCATATATTTT. Full variable domain (rest looked up from reference TRBV2 and TRBJ1-3): EPEVTQTPSHQVTQMGQEVILRCVPISNHLYFYWYRQILGQKVEFLVSFYNNEISEKSEIFDDQFSVERPDGSNFTLKIRSTKLEDSAMYFCASTETTSSGNTIYFGEGSWLTVV.

The chain has TRBV6-2 or TRBV6-3 and TRBJ2-7, with 14 nucleotides matching TRBD2. In germline, CDR1 is MNHEY, CDR2 SVGEGT. J lost 3 bases, V lost 6 bases, and 10 bases had no gene match. The CDR3 covers 17 residues. CDR3 region: CASSPIGLAGGSYEQYF. For the CDR3, the DNA is TGTGCCAGCAGCCCAATTGGACTAGCGGGAGGCAGCTACGAGCAGTACTTC.

V gene TRBV4-1 combines with J gene TRBJ2-1, with D perhaps TRBD2 (6 bases). Trimming took off 2 bases at V and 9 bases at J, with 14 bases between the two ends. Germline V gives CDR1 MGHRA, CDR2 YSYEKL. CDR3 length equals 14 residues. Here the CDR3 reads CASSQLRDGGEQFF. The CDR3 DNA follows: TGCGCCAGCAGCCAACTCAGGGACGGGGGTGAGCAGTTCTTC.

The chain couples TRBV25-1 to TRBJ1-2; D is possibly TRBD1 (6 bases). This CDR3 comprises 13 residues. V was trimmed by 6 bases and J by 8 bases, leaving 16 bases between them. Germline loops: CDR1 MGHDK, CDR2 SYGVNS. The CDR3 DNA reads as TGTGCCAGCAGGGGGGGGCCCGCCCAGGGCTACACCTTC. Translation: CASRGGPAQGYTF.

The chain recombines TRBV24-1 with TRBJ2-2; D is perhaps TRBD1 (6 bases). Germline loops: CDR1 KGHDR, CDR2 SFDVKD. CDR3 length: 17 amino acids. Trimming shortened V by 1 base and J by 6 bases, and 17 bases separated the two germline ends. The CDR3 DNA is TGTGCCACCAGTGATTTCAAAATGGGGGCAAAGTCCGGGGAGCTGTTTTTT. Translating it yields CATSDFKMGAKSGELFF.

The genes are TRBV18 and TRBJ2-7, with 7 bases that match TRBD1. CDR1 and CDR2 (germline): KGHSH, LQKENI. With 3 bases clipped from V and 4 bases from J, the junction kept 9 bases outside the gene matches. The CDR3 contains 15 residues. CDR3 DNA sequence: TGTGCCAGCTCACCCGTCCGACAGGGTGAGTACGAGCAGTACTTC. Translation gives CASSPVRQGEYEQYF. Complete variable domain (other parts from reference TRBV18 and TRBJ2-7): NAGVMQNPRHLVRRRGQEARLRCSPMKGHSHVYWYRQLPEEGLKFMVYLQKENIIDESGMPKERFSAEFPKEGPSILRIQQVVRGDSAAYFCASSPVRQGEYEQYFGPGTRLTVT.